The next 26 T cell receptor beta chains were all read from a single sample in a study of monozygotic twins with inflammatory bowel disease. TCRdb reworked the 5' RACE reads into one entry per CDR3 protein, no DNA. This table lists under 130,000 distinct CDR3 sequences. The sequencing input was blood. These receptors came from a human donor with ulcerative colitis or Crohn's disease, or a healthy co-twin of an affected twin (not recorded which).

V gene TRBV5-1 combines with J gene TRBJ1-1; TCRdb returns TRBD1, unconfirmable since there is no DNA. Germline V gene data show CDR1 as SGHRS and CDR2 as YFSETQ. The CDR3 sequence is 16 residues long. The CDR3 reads CASSPNQGQQNTEAFF.

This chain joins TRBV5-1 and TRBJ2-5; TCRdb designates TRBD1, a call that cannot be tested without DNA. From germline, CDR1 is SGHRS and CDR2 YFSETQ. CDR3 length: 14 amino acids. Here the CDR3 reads CASSSGDGVGTQYF.

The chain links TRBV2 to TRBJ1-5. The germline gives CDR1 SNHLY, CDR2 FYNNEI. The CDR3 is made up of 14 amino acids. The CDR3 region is CASNQLTSNQPQHF.

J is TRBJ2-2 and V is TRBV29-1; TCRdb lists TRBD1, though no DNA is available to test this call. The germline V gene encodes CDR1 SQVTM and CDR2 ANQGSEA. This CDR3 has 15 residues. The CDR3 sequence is CSVKGHLANTGELFF.

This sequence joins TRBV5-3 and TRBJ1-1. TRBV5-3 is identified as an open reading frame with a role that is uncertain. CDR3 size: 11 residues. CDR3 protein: CARSRTHEAFF.

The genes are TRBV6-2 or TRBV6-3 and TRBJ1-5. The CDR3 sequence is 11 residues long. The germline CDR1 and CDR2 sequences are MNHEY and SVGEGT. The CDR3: CASSYGGLQHF.

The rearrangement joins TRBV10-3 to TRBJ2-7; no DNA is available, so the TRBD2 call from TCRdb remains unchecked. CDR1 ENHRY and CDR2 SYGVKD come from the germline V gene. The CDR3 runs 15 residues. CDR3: CAISEISGRAYEQYF.

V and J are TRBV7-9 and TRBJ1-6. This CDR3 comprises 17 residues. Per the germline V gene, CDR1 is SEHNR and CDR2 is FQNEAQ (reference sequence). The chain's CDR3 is CASSLVSGRSLNSPLHF.

The CDR3 spells CSASEGGNSNQPQHF. This chain links TRBV20-1 with TRBJ1-5; the D gene TCRdb calls, TRBD1, cannot be checked with no DNA. Per germline, CDR1 DFQATT and CDR2 SNEGSKA (reference sequence). The CDR3 loop spans 15 amino acids.

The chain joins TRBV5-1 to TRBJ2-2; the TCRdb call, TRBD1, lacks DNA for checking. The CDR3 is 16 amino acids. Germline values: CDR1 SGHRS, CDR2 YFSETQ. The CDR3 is CASSPAGGLGTGELFF.

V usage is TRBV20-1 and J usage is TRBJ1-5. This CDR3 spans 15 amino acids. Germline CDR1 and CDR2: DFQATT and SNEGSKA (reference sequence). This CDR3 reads CSALTGGQLSRPQHF.

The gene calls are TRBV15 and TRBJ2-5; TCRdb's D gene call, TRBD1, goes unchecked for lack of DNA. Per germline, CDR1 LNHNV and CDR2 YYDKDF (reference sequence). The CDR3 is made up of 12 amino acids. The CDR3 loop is CATSREAGDQYF.

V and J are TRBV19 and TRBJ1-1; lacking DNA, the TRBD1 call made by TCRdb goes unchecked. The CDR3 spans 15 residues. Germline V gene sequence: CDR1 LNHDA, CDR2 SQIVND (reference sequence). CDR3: CASSIGQGADTEAFF.

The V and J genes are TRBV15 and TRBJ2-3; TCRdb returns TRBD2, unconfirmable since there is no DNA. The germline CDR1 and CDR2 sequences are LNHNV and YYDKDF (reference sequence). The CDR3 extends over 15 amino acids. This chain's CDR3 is CATSPGTRSTDTQYF.

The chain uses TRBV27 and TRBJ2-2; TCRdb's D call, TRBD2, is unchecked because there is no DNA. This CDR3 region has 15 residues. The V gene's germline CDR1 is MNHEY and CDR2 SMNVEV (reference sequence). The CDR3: CASRPEGTIDGELFF.

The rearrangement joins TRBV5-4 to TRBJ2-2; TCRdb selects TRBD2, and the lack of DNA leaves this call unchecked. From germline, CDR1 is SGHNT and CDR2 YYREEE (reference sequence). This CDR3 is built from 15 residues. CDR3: CASSRGMLDTGELFF.

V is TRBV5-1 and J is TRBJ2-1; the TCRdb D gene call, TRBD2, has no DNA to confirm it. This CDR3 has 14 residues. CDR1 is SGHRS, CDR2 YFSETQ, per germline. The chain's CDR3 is CASSPAGRVNEQFF.

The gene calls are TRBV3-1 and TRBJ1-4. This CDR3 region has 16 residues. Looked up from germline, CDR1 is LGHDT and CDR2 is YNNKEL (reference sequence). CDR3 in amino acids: CASSQRRPAENEKLFF.

CDR3 region: CAWTRGPYNEQFF. The chain is built from TRBV30 and TRBJ2-1; with no DNA, the TCRdb D assignment of TRBD2 cannot be verified. The CDR3 totals 13 residues. From germline, CDR1 is GTSNPN and CDR2 SVGIG (reference sequence).

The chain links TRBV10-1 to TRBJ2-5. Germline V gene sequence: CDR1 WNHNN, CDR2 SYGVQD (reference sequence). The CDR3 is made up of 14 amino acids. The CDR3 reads CASSERLSAETQYF.

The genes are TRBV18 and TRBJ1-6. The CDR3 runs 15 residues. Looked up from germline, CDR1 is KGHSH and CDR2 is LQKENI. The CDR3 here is CASSPLGTYNSPLHF.

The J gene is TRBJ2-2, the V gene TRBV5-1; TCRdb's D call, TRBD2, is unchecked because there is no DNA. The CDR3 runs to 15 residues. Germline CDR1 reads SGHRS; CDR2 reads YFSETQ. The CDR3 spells CASSTGSTNTGELFF.

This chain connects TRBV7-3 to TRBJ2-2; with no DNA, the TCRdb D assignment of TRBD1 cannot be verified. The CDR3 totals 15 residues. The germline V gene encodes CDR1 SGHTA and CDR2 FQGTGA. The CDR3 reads CASSNRGPNTGELFF.

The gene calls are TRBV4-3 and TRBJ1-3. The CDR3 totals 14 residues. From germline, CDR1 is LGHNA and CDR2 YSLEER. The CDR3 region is CASSPTISGNTIYF.

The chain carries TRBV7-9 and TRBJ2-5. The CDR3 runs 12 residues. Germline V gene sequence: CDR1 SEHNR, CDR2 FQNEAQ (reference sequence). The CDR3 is CASRSYQETQYF.

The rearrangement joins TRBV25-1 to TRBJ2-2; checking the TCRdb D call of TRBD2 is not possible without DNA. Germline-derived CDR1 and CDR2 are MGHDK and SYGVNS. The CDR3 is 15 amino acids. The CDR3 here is CASQGHGLATGELFF.